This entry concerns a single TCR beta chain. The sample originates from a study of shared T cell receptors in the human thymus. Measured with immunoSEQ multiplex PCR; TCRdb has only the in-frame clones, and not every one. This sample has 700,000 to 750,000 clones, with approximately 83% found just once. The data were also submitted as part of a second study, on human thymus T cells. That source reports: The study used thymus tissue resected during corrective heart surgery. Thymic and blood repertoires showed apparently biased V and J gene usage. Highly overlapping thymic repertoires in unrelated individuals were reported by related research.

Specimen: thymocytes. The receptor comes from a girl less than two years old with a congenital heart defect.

CDR3 sequence: CASSLGTYYGYTF. DNA for the CDR3: TGTGCCAGTAGTCTCGGGACATACTATGGCTACACCTTC. The gene calls are TRBV19 and TRBJ1-2; D possibly corresponds to TRBD1 (6 bases). The length of the CDR3 is 13 residues. Germline CDR1 LNHDA, CDR2 SQIVND (reference sequence). The V end lost 5 bases, the J end lost 3 bases, and 10 bases lay between the germline ends. Complete variable domain (other parts from reference TRBV19 and TRBJ1-2): DGGITQSPKYLFRKEGQNVTLSCEQNLNHDAMYWYRQDPGQGLRLIYYSQIVNDFQKGDIAEGYSVSREKKESFPLTVTSAQKNPTAFYLCASSLGTYYGYTFGSGTRLTVV.